These T cell receptor beta chains were read from a single sample in a study of blood T cell repertoires in COVID-19. Measured with immunoSEQ multiplex PCR; TCRdb has only the in-frame clones, and not every one. Of under 200,000 clones in the sample, roughly 90% were seen once. The sample taken for sequencing was peripheral blood. The receptor source for this set is a man aged 18 to 30 with active or convalescent COVID-19. Each CDR3 is given with its conserved first and last residue. Fields, in order: CDR3 DNA, CDR3 protein, J gene, clone size, V gene, D gene, CDR3 length. A D gene is named only where the DNA matches it firmly. The size entry is marked missing in some rows and otherwise reads once, few, many or a size class.

CDR3nt: TGTGCCAGCAGCGCCTTAGCGGGAGGGAAAGATACGCAGTATTTT
CDR3aa: CASSALAGGKDTQYF
j_gene: TRBJ2-3
abundance: NA
v_gene: TRBV2
d_gene: TRBD2
len: 15

CDR3nt: TGTGCCAGCTCACCAGGAGGGACGAACACTGAAGCTTTCTTT
CDR3aa: CASSPGGTNTEAFF
j_gene: TRBJ1-1
abundance: NA
v_gene: TRBV18
d_gene: NA
len: 14

CDR3nt: TGCGCCAGCAGCCAATTTAGGGAGGGCTCACCCCTCCACTTT
CDR3aa: CASSQFREGSPLHF
j_gene: TRBJ1-6
abundance: once
v_gene: TRBV4-3
d_gene: NA
len: 14

CDR3nt: TGTGCCAGCAGCTTAAGCAGGGTTGACGAGCAGTACTTC
CDR3aa: CASSLSRVDEQYF
j_gene: TRBJ2-7
abundance: NA
v_gene: TRBV11-2
d_gene: NA
len: 13

CDR3nt: TGTGCCAGCTCAACGGGGACAGGGGACTCAGACGAGCAGTACTTC
CDR3aa: CASSTGTGDSDEQYF
j_gene: TRBJ2-7
abundance: NA
v_gene: TRBV18
d_gene: TRBD1
len: 15

CDR3nt: TGTGCCAGCAGTGAAAGGACAAGGACTAACTATGGCTACACCTTC
CDR3aa: CASSERTRTNYGYTF
j_gene: TRBJ1-2
abundance: NA
v_gene: TRBV2
d_gene: NA
len: 15

CDR3nt: TGTGCCAGCAGCTTAGATTCCAGGGGTAGGGGAAACACCATATATTTT
CDR3aa: CASSLDSRGRGNTIYF
j_gene: TRBJ1-3
abundance: NA
v_gene: TRBV7-2
d_gene: NA
len: 16

CDR3nt: TGTGCCAGCAGTTATCCCGGACACGAGAACACTGAAGCTTTCTTT
CDR3aa: CASSYPGHENTEAFF
j_gene: TRBJ1-1
abundance: NA
v_gene: TRBV6-5
d_gene: NA
len: 15

CDR3nt: TGTGCCAGCAGCGTAGCCGGCGGTGGAAACACCATATATTTT
CDR3aa: CASSVAGGGNTIYF
j_gene: TRBJ1-3
abundance: NA
v_gene: TRBV9
d_gene: NA
len: 14

CDR3nt: TGTGCCAGCAGCGCGTTTGGATCGCAGGATGAGCAGTTCTTC
CDR3aa: CASSAFGSQDEQFF
j_gene: TRBJ2-1
abundance: NA
v_gene: TRBV6-5
d_gene: NA
len: 14

CDR3nt: TGCGCCAGCAGCTTGCGGGGGAGTGCTGCGCTGTTTTTT
CDR3aa: CASSLRGSAALFF
j_gene: TRBJ1-4
abundance: NA
v_gene: TRBV5-1
d_gene: NA
len: 13

CDR3nt: TGTGCCAGCAGTAGACAGACCAATCAGCCCCAGCATTTT
CDR3aa: CASSRQTNQPQHF
j_gene: TRBJ1-5
abundance: NA
v_gene: TRBV6-5
d_gene: NA
len: 13

CDR3nt: TGTGCCAGCAGCTTACAGAGCGGATCCTACAATGAGCAGTTCTTC
CDR3aa: CASSLQSGSYNEQFF
j_gene: TRBJ2-1
abundance: NA
v_gene: TRBV7-9
d_gene: NA
len: 15

CDR3nt: TGTGCTAGTGGTTTAGGGCAGGGGGCCACAGATACGCAGTATTTT
CDR3aa: CASGLGQGATDTQYF
j_gene: TRBJ2-3
abundance: NA
v_gene: TRBV12-5
d_gene: TRBD1
len: 15

CDR3nt: TGTGCCAGCAGAGGACTAGCGGGAGTCCTGGGTGAGCAGTTCTTC
CDR3aa: CASRGLAGVLGEQFF
j_gene: TRBJ2-1
abundance: once
v_gene: TRBV2
d_gene: TRBD2
len: 15

CDR3nt: TGTGCCAGCAGTGAAGTACCACAGAGCTCCTACGAGCAGTACTTC
CDR3aa: CASSEVPQSSYEQYF
j_gene: TRBJ2-7
abundance: NA
v_gene: TRBV6-1
d_gene: NA
len: 15

CDR3nt: TGTGCCAGCAGCCAAACAGATTCATATGGCTACACCTTC
CDR3aa: CASSQTDSYGYTF
j_gene: TRBJ1-2
abundance: NA
v_gene: TRBV3-1/TRBV3-2
d_gene: NA
len: 13